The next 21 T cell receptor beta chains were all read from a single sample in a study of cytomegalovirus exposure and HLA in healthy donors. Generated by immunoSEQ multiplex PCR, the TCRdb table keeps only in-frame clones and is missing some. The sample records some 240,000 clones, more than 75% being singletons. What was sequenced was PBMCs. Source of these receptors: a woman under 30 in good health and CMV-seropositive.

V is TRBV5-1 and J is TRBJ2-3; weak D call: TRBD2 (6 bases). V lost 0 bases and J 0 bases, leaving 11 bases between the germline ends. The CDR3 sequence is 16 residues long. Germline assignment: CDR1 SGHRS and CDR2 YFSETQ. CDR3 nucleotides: TGCGCCAGCAGCTTGGCCGTGGCGGGAAGCACAGATACGCAGTATTTT. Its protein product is CASSLAVAGSTDTQYF.

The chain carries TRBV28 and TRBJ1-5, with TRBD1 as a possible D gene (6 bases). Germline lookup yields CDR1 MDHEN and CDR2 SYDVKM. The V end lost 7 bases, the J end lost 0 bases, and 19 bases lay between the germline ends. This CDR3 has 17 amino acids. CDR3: CASTTPVDSYSNQPQHF. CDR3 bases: TGTGCCAGCACCACGCCGGTGGACAGTTATAGCAATCAGCCCCAGCATTTT.

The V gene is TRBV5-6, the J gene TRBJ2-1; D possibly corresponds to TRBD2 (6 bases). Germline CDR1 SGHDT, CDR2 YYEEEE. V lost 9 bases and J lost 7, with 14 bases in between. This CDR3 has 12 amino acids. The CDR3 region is CATLEGFNEQFF. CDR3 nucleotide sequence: TGTGCCACCCTGGAGGGATTTAATGAGCAGTTCTTC.

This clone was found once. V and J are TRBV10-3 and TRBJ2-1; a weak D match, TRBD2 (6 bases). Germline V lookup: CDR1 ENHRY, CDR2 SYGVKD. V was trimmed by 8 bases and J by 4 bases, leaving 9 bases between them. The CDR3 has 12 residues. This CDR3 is CAIASEYNEQFF. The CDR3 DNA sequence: TGTGCCATCGCTAGCGAATACAATGAGCAGTTCTTC.

CDR3: CAWSDDRGREQPQHF. The CDR3 DNA sequence: TGTGCCTGGAGCGACGACAGGGGGCGAGAGCAGCCCCAGCATTTT. This chain uses TRBV30 with TRBJ1-5, with 10 bases matching TRBD1. Germline loops: CDR1 GTSNPN, CDR2 SVGIG (reference sequence). The CDR3 covers 15 residues. Germline trimming cut 3 bases from V and 7 bases from J; bases unmatched to any gene: 9.

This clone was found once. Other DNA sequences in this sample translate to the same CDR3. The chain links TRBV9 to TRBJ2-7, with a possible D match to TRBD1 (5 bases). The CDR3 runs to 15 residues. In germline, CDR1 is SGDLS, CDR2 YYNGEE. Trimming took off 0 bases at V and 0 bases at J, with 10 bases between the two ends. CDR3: CASSVEAGSSYEQYF. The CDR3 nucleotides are TGTGCCAGCAGCGTAGAGGCAGGGTCCTCCTACGAGCAGTACTTC.

CDR3 loop: CASSYSTGSLAYEQYF. For the CDR3, the DNA is TGTGCCAGCAGTTACTCGACTGGGTCTCTTGCCTACGAGCAGTACTTC. The chain is built from TRBV6-5 and TRBJ2-7; D uncertain. CDR1 and CDR2 from the germline V gene are MNHEY and SVGAGI. With 0 bases removed from V and 2 bases from J, the gap between germline ends came to 14 bases. CDR3 size: 16 residues.

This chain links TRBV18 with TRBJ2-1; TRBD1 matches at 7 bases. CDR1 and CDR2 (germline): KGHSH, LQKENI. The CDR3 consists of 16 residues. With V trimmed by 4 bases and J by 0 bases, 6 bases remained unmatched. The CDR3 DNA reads TGTGCCAGCTCACACGGACAGGACAGCTCCTACAATGAGCAGTTCTTC. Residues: CASSHGQDSSYNEQFF.

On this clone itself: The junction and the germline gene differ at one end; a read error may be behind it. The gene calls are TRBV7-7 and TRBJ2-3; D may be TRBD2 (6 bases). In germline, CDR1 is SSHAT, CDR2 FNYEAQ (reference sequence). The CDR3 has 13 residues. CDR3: CASSPRDSDTQYF. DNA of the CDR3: TGTGCTAGCAGCCCTCGGGACTCTGATACGCAGTATTTT.

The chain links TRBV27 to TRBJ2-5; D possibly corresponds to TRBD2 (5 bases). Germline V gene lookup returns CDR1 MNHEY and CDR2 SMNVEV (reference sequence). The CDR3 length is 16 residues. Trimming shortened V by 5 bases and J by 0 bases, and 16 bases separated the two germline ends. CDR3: CASSPTRTVYQETQYF. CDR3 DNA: TGTGCCAGCAGTCCCACTAGGACGGTGTACCAAGAGACCCAGTACTTC.

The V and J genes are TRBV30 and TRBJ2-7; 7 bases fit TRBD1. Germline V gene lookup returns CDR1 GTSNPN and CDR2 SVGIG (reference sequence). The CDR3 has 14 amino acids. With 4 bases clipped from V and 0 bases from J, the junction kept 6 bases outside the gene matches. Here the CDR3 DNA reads TGTGCCTGGACCCCGGGACAGACCTCCTACGAGCAGTACTTC. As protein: CAWTPGQTSYEQYF.

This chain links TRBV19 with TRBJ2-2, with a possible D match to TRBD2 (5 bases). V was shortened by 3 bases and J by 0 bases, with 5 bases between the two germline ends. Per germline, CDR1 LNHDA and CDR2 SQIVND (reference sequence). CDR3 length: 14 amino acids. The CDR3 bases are TGTGCCAGTAGTATCGGGACGAACACCGGGGAGCTGTTTTTT. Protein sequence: CASSIGTNTGELFF.

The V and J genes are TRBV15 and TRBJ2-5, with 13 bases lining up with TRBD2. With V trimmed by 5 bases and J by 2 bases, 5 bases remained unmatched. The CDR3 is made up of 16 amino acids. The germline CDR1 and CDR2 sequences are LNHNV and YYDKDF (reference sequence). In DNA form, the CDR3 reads TGTGCCACCAGCGGGTCGACTAGCGGGAGGCAAGAGACCCAGTACTTC. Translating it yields CATSGSTSGRQETQYF.

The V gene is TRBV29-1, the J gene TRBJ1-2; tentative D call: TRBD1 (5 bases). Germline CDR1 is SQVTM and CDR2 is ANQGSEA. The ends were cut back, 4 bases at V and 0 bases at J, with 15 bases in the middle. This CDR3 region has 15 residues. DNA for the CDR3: TGCAGCGTTGCCCCGGGACTGCGCTCTAACTATGGCTACACCTTC. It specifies CSVAPGLRSNYGYTF.

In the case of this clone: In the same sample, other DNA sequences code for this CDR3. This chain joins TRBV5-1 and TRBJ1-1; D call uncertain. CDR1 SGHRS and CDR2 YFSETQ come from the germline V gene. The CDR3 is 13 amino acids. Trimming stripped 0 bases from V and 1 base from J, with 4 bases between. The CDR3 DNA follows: TGCGCCAGCAGCTTGGGAGGGAACACTGAAGCTTTCTTT. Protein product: CASSLGGNTEAFF.

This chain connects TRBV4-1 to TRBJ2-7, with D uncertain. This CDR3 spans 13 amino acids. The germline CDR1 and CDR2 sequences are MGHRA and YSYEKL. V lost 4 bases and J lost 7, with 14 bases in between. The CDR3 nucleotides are TGCGCCAGCAGCCTGGCCCTGTCTCGAGAGCAGTACTTC. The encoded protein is CASSLALSREQYF.

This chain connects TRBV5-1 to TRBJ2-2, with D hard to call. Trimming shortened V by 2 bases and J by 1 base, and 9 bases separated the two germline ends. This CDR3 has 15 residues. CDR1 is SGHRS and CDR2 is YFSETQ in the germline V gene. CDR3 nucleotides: TGCGCCAGCAGCTTAAGACTGGAGAACACCGGGGAGCTGTTTTTT. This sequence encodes CASSLRLENTGELFF.

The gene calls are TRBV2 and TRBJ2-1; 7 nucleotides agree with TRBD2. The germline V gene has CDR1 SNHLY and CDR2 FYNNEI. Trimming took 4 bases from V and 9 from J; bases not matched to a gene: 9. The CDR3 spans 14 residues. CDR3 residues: CASSVGGVLGEQFF. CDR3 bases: TGTGCCAGCAGTGTGGGGGGGGTTCTGGGTGAGCAGTTCTTC.

The CDR3: CASSLQGPNTEAFF. CDR3 in DNA: TGTGCCAGCAGCTTACAGGGTCCGAACACTGAAGCTTTCTTT. This chain links TRBV7-3 with TRBJ1-1; weak D call: TRBD1 (5 bases). The V gene's germline CDR1 is SGHTA and CDR2 FQGTGA. The V end lost 2 bases, the J end lost 1 base, and 8 bases lay between the germline ends. The CDR3 loop spans 14 amino acids.

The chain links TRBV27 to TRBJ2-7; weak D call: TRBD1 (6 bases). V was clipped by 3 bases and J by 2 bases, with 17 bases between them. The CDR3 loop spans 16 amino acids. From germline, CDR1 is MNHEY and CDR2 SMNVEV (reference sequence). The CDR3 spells CASSFTSTGSTYEQYF. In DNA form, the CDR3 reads TGTGCCAGCAGTTTCACATCGACAGGATCAACCTACGAGCAGTACTTC.

For the CDR3, the DNA is TGTGCCAGCAGTGATGGCTTCTCTGGAAACACCATATATTTT. Its protein is CASSDGFSGNTIYF. The genes are TRBV6-5 and TRBJ1-3, with D unclear. CDR1 and CDR2 (germline): MNHEY, SVGAGI. V was trimmed by 5 bases and J by 0 bases, leaving 8 bases between them. The CDR3 has 14 residues.